This T cell receptor beta chain was found in a study of control samples from healthy donors and cancer patients. From germline, CDR1 is MNHEY and CDR2 SVGAGI. Trimming left V 6 bases short and J 2 bases short, with 14 bases between. The CDR3 runs 15 residues. Using immunoSEQ multiplex PCR, the repertoire was profiled, and TCRdb retains in-frame clones only, with some absent. Of 95,000 to 100,000 clones in the sample, 80% to 90% were seen once. This clonotype originated in a man aged 30 to 45 in good health. The sequenced sample consisted of blood. The rearrangement uses TRBV6-5 and TRBJ1-5, with D perhaps TRBD1 (5 bases). The CDR3 coding sequence is TGTGCCAGCAGGGGGGACCTGTGGGGCAATCAGCCCCAGCATTTT. It specifies CASRGDLWGNQPQHF.